This T cell receptor (beta chain) was sequenced for a study of OX40 agonist ivuxolimab in advanced cancers. Regarding the research as a whole: Ivuxolimab was an agonistic, fully human IgG2 monoclonal antibody directed against OX40 (CD134), a costimulatory receptor. Among the approximately 50 dose-escalation patients, around 19 had hepatocellular carcinoma, 15 or so melanoma, 9 renal cell carcinoma and 9 head and neck cancer. Partial responses occurred in three dose-escalation patients, of whom one had hepatocellular carcinoma and two had cutaneous melanoma. Peripheral TCRbeta sequencing was intended to test whether TCR sequence diversity was altered and clonal T-cell expansion was caused by ivuxolimab. Intravenous ivuxolimab was administered to patients every 2 weeks at six dose levels: 0.01, 0.1, 0.3, 1.5, 3 and 10 mg/kg. Patients were allowed to have had prior anti-PD-1, anti-PD-L1 or anti-CTLA-4 therapy, and more than 35% of the dose-escalation patients had been treated with checkpoint inhibitors. The paper covers the monotherapy dose-escalation part of the phase I ivuxolimab trial, which included N of about 50 patients. In the dose-escalation cohort, 82.7% of patients were male, and the mean age was approximately 60 years, with a range of roughly 20 to 79. Overall results and qualifications from the work: On average, CD8+ T cells showed more expanded clones than CD4+ T cells after ivuxolimab. At doses from 0.1 to 3.0 mg/kg, clonal expansion was seen in both CD4+ and CD8+ blood T cells between baseline and week 6. Partial responders in the 0.1-3.0 mg/kg groups had among the lowest normalized peripheral clonal expansion, especially among CD8+ T cells. Low levels of normalized T-cell clonal expansion were also seen in some patients who did not respond. The antigen specificity of the clonally expanded peripheral T cells was not determined.

This clone was recorded once. Its antigen remains undetermined. It has no much larger one-base neighbor in the sample; base qualities were not kept. V lost 3 bases and J lost 9 bases; the stretch between them is 12 bases long. Inclusive of the bounding cysteine and phenylalanine, the CDR3 is 13 residues long. Only the CDR3 DNA is retained, 39 bases long and in frame from the first base. For CDR1 and CDR2, the germline V gene lists MGHDK and SYGVNS. Patients with autoimmune disease history or receiving systemic immunosuppression were excluded from the trial. Peripheral blood for TCR sequencing was drawn from every dose cohort at baseline, at cycle 4 day 1 and at cycle 7 day 1. Samples came from an open-label, multicenter, first-in-human phase I dose-escalation trial of ivuxolimab. The trial enrolled adults with locally advanced or metastatic head and neck squamous cell, hepatocellular, melanoma or renal cell carcinoma. CD4+ and CD8+ T cells were sorted separately from peripheral blood before TCR sequencing.

For sequencing of the TCRbeta CDR3 region, genomic DNA was extracted from the sorted cells. The immunoSEQ Assay was used for sequencing of TCRbeta CDR3 regions. In TCRdb, the immuneACCESS table is reduced to in-frame sequences with V and J assigned. These tables do not hold every clone; where another copy was compared, an unresolved V gene accounts for under half, and the others remain unexplained. In this sample the table shows 60,000 to 75,000 clones, over 65% of which occur a single time. The top ten hold 5% to 6.5% of the sample. The sequencing here drew on CD4+ or CD8+ T cells sorted from blood, taken in a trial of the OX40 agonist ivuxolimab. This TCR was sampled from an adult with an advanced solid tumor such as melanoma, head and neck, liver or kidney cancer. The sequence links TRBV25-1 to TRBJ1-5, with the D gene not confidently named. The CDR3 region: CASSETLGGPQHF. The nucleotide sequence is TGTGCCAGCAGTGAGACCCTCGGTGGGCCCCAGCATTTT.